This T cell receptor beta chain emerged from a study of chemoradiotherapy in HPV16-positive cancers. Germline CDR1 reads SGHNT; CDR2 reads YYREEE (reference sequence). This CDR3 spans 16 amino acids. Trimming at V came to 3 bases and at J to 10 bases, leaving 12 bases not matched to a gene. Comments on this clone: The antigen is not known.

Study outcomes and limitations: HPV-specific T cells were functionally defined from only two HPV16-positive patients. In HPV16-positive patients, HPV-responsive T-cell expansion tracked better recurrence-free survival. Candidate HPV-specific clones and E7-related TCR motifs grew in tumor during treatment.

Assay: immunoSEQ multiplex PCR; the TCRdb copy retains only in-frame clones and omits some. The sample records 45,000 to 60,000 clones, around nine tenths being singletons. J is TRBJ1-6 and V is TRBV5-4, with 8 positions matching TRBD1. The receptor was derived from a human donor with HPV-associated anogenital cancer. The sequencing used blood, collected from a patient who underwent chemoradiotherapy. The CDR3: CASSSSGGKIGSPLHF. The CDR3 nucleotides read TGTGCCAGCAGCTCCTCAGGGGGCAAAATTGGATCACCCCTCCACTTT.